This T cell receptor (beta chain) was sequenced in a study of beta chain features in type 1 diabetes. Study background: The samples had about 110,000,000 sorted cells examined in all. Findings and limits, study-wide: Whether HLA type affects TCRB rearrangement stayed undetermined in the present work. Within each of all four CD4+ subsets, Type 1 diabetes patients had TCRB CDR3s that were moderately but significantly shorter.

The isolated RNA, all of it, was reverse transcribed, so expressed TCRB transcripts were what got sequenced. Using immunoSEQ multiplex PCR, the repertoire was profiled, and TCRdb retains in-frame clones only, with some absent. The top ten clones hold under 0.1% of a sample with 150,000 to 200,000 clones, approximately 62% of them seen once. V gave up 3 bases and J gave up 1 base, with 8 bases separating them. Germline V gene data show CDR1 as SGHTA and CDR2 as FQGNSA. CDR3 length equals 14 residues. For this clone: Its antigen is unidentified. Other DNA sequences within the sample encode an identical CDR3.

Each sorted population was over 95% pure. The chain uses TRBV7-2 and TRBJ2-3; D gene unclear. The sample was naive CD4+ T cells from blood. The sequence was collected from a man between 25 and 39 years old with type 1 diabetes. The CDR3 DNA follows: TGTGCCAGCAGCTTCGGTCAGGGCACAGATACGCAGTATTTT. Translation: CASSFGQGTDTQYF.